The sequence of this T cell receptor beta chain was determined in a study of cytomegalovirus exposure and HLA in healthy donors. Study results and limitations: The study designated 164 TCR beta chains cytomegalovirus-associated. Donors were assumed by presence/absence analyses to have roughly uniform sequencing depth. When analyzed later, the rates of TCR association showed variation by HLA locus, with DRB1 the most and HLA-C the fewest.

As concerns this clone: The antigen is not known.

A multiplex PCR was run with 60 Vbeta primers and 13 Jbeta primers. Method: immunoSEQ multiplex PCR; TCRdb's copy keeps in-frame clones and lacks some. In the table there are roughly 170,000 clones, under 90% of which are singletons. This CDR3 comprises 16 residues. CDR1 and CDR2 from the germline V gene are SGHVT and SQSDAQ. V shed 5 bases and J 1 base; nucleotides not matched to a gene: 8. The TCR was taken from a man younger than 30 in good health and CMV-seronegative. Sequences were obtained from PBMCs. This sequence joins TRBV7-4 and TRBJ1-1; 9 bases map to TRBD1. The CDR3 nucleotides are TGTGCCAGCAGCCTCAGGACAGGGGACCCGAACACTGAAGCTTTCTTT. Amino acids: CASSLRTGDPNTEAFF.